Included here is one T cell receptor beta chain sequence, with context. Authors' processing steps: It was from reference gene primer amplification that nucleated cell counts were estimated. TCRdb keeps only in-frame clones here, not all; method: immunoSEQ multiplex PCR. For V, J and clone size, that table is used; D and trimming come from the DNA. The table has hundreds of thousands of clones, 70% to 90% seen once. This entry belongs to a study of blood T cell repertoires in COVID-19. Enrolled through a virtual design, the participants were between 18 and 89 years of age and came from under 25 US areas. The V and J ends lost 3 bases and 7 bases, in that order; junction bases with no gene match: 10. The CDR3 consists of 15 residues. Germline CDR1 SGHTA, CDR2 FQGNSA.

The rearrangement joins TRBV7-2 to TRBJ2-7; 9 bases line up with TRBD1. The specimen was PBMCs or T cells enriched from blood (not recorded which). The source of this sequence is a woman between 35 and 50 years old who had recovered from COVID-19. CDR3: CASSLGGQGAVEQYF. The CDR3 DNA follows: TGTGCCAGCAGCTTGGGGGGACAGGGAGCGGTGGAGCAGTACTTC.